Presented here are 32 T cell receptor beta chains from one specimen sequenced in a study of T cell responses to AZD1222 COVID-19 vaccine. Assay: immunoSEQ multiplex PCR; the TCRdb copy retains only in-frame clones and omits some. The data contain approximately 84,000 clones, about four fifths of them singletons. The sample here was peripheral blood, taken 28 days after the second AZD1222 dose. The receptors were sampled from an adult who received the AZD1222 COVID-19 vaccine.

CDR3 loop: CASSRTGGSEAFF. DNA of the CDR3: TGTGCCAGCAGCCGGACAGGGGGCAGCGAAGCTTTCTTT. This chain connects TRBV6-2 or TRBV6-3 to TRBJ1-1, with 11 positions matching TRBD1. CDR3 length: 13 amino acids. Germline V gives CDR1 MNHEY, CDR2 SVGEGT. J gave up 8 bases and V 6 bases, and 5 bases lay outside the gene matches.

The CDR3 sequence is CAWSPGQGASPLHF. DNA of the CDR3: TGTGCCTGGTCTCCGGGACAGGGGGCTTCACCCCTCCACTTT. The V gene is TRBV30, the J gene TRBJ1-6, with 12 bases fitting TRBD1. V trimming: 5 bases; J trimming: 9 bases; junction bases outside the gene matches: 5. Germline CDR1 is GTSNPN and CDR2 is SVGIG (reference sequence). This CDR3 has 14 residues.

The chain is built from TRBV7-2 and TRBJ1-5; D gene unclear. The V gene's germline CDR1 is SGHTA and CDR2 FQGNSA. V was clipped by 7 bases and J by 0 bases, with 13 bases between them. The CDR3 is made up of 15 amino acids. The CDR3 region has the DNA TGTGCCAGCACCGCGGACGGATATAGCAATCAGCCCCAGCATTTT. Its translation: CASTADGYSNQPQHF.

V and J are TRBV7-9 and TRBJ2-3; TRBD2 is a possible D gene (6 bases). This CDR3 region has 15 residues. Trimming shortened V by 1 base and J by 0 bases, and 8 bases separated the two germline ends. CDR1 is SEHNR and CDR2 is FQNEAQ in the germline V gene (reference sequence). CDR3 nucleotides: TGTGCCAGCAGCTTAGTACTAGCCAGCACAGATACGCAGTATTTT. It is translated as CASSLVLASTDTQYF. The full variable domain, completed using reference TRBV7-9 and TRBJ2-3, is DTGVSQNPRHKITKRGQNVTFRCDPISEHNRLYWYRQTLGQGPEFLTYFQNEAQLEKSRLLSDRFSAERPKGSFSTLEIQRTEQGDSAMYLCASSLVLASTDTQYFGPGTRLTVL.

CDR3 DNA: TGCGCCAGCAGCCCCCAGCGGGACCACTACGAGCAGTACTTC. Its translation: CASSPQRDHYEQYF. The chain links TRBV5-1 to TRBJ2-7; 7 nucleotides align to TRBD2. Germline loops: CDR1 SGHRS, CDR2 YFSETQ. This CDR3 contains 14 residues. Germline trimming cut 4 bases from V and 3 bases from J; bases unmatched to any gene: 7. Combining the CDR3 with reference TRBV5-1 and TRBJ2-7 gives the whole variable domain KAGVTQTPRYLIKTRGQQVTLSCSPISGHRSVSWYQQTPGQGLQFLFEYFSETQRNKGNFPGRFSGRQFSNSRSEMNVSTLELGDSALYLCASSPQRDHYEQYFGPGTRLTVT.

This clone has only a few counts. The chain recombines TRBV6-5 with TRBJ2-5; no firm D call. Germline V gene sequence: CDR1 MNHEY, CDR2 SVGAGI. Trimming took 0 bases from V and 9 from J, leaving 11 bases between them. This CDR3 contains 13 residues. CDR3 region: CASSYSRGTAQYF. The CDR3, as DNA: TGTGCCAGCAGTTACTCGCGCGGAACGGCCCAGTACTTC.

This clone was seen a handful of times. The chain is built from TRBV30 and TRBJ1-5; the D gene is possibly TRBD1 (5 bases). This CDR3 has 15 amino acids. Germline assignment: CDR1 GTSNPN and CDR2 SVGIG (reference sequence). The V end was cut by 2 bases, the J end by 4 bases, with 15 bases between. The CDR3 region is CAWSPRGTFNQPQHF. CDR3 DNA sequence: TGTGCCTGGAGTCCACGGGGGACTTTTAATCAGCCCCAGCATTTT.

The genes are TRBV19 and TRBJ1-1; D is unclear. Germline loops: CDR1 LNHDA, CDR2 SQIVND (reference sequence). The CDR3 has 11 amino acids. Trimming removed 4 bases from V and 7 bases from J, with 7 bases in between. The CDR3 DNA reads as TGTGCCAGTAGTAATGGAGGTGAAGCTTTCTTT. This codes for CASSNGGEAFF.

The V and J genes are TRBV28 and TRBJ2-1, with TRBD1 identical over 7 bases. This CDR3 is 15 amino acids long. CDR1 and CDR2 (germline): MDHEN, SYDVKM. Unmatched junction bases numbered 4, after V lost 2 bases and J lost 3 bases. The CDR3: CASSLADRIYNEQFF. CDR3 sequence (DNA): TGTGCCAGCAGTTTAGCGGACAGGATCTACAATGAGCAGTTCTTC.

This clone has just a few counts. The chain is built from TRBV3-1 (or the pseudogene TRBV3-2) and TRBJ2-3, with D hard to call. Germline-derived CDR1 and CDR2 are LGHDT and YNNKEL (reference sequence). The V end was cut by 1 base, the J end by 12 bases, with 11 bases between. CDR3 length: 12 residues. The DNA of the CDR3 is TGTGCCAGCAGCCAAGCGCGATTGGCACAGTATTTT. Amino acid sequence: CASSQARLAQYF.

Comments on this clone: Different DNA sequences within this sample yield the same CDR3. The CDR3, as DNA: TGTGCCAGCAGGTTACAAGAGACCCAGTACTTC. It yields the protein CASRLQETQYF. V is TRBV28 and J is TRBJ2-5; D gene unclear. Germline V gene sequence: CDR1 MDHEN, CDR2 SYDVKM. V lost 6 bases, J lost 2 bases, and 4 bases lay in between. This CDR3 has 11 amino acids.

This chain connects TRBV12-3 or TRBV12-4 to TRBJ2-3; 9 bases fit TRBD2. V was clipped by 4 bases and J by 8 bases; unmatched bases: 4. CDR3 length: 13 residues. The CDR3 here is CASSSLLAGTQYF. The CDR3 DNA sequence: TGTGCCAGCAGTTCGCTACTAGCGGGTACGCAGTATTTT.

J is TRBJ2-5 and V is TRBV5-4; D remains unclear. The CDR3 consists of 14 residues. V was clipped by 3 bases and J by 3 bases, with 12 bases between them. CDR1 is SGHNT, CDR2 YYREEE, per germline (reference sequence). Written as DNA, the CDR3 is TGTGCCAGCAGCTCGAGGACGTATGAAGAGACCCAGTACTTC. This sequence encodes CASSSRTYEETQYF.

The chain joins TRBV19 to TRBJ2-7; 13 bases are a match to TRBD2. The V and J ends lost 10 bases and 2 bases, in that order; junction bases with no gene match: 2. This CDR3 has 13 residues. The germline CDR1 and CDR2 sequences are LNHDA and SQIVND (reference sequence). CDR3 sequence: CATGTSGAYEQYF. In nucleotides, the CDR3 is TGTGCCACGGGGACTAGCGGGGCCTACGAGCAGTACTTC. Using reference TRBV19 and TRBJ2-7 for the parts outside the CDR3, the full variable domain is DGGITQSPKYLFRKEGQNVTLSCEQNLNHDAMYWYRQDPGQGLRLIYYSQIVNDFQKGDIAEGYSVSREKKESFPLTVTSAQKNPTAFYLCATGTSGAYEQYFGPGTRLTVT.

This chain connects TRBV9 to TRBJ2-7; TRBD1 agrees at 11 bases. This CDR3 has 15 amino acids. Germline loops: CDR1 SGDLS, CDR2 YYNGEE. J gave up 7 bases and V 4 bases, and 10 bases lay outside the gene matches. In nucleotides, the CDR3 is TGTGCCAGCAGCCCAGGGACAGGGGGGGATCCGGAGCAGTACTTC. Its protein product is CASSPGTGGDPEQYF.

The chain links TRBV7-2 to TRBJ1-2, with no clear D. The CDR3 loop spans 15 amino acids. Deletions cut 1 base from V and 6 bases from J, with 15 bases between. CDR1 SGHTA and CDR2 FQGNSA come from the germline V gene. DNA of the CDR3: TGTGCCAGCAGCTTAGGTGTTGGGTCTGGTGATGGCTACACCTTC. Its translation: CASSLGVGSGDGYTF.

This clone was observed a single time. The chain couples TRBV6-5 to TRBJ1-4; TRBD1 matches at 7 bases. The CDR3 totals 13 residues. Germline V gene lookup returns CDR1 MNHEY and CDR2 SVGAGI. With 6 bases clipped from V and 4 bases from J, the junction kept 2 bases outside the gene matches. CDR3 residues: CASRGQINEKLFF. The DNA for the CDR3 is TGTGCCAGCAGGGGACAGATTAATGAAAAACTGTTTTTT.

Only a few counts were recorded for this clone. The J gene is TRBJ1-3, the V gene TRBV4-3, with a weak D call TRBD1 (5 bases). The CDR3 spans 15 residues. With 1 base removed from V and 0 bases from J, the gap between germline ends came to 7 bases. Germline CDR1 LGHNA, CDR2 YSLEER. The chain's CDR3 is CASSQGDSSGNTIYF. The CDR3 DNA sequence: TGCGCCAGCAGCCAAGGAGACAGCTCTGGAAACACCATATATTTT.

This sequence joins TRBV28 and TRBJ1-2; D is ambiguous. This CDR3 has 14 amino acids. V was trimmed by 7 bases and J by 0 bases, leaving 12 bases between them. CDR1 is MDHEN, CDR2 SYDVKM, per germline. CDR3 loop: CASTPTQANYGYTF. CDR3 bases: TGTGCCAGCACCCCGACCCAAGCTAACTATGGCTACACCTTC.

The chain joins TRBV7-7 to TRBJ1-6; D is unresolved. In germline, CDR1 is SSHAT, CDR2 FNYEAQ (reference sequence). The CDR3 sequence is 13 residues long. With 10 bases removed from V and 9 bases from J, the gap between germline ends came to 16 bases. This CDR3 reads CAIGSGIGSPLHF. Written as DNA, the CDR3 is TGTGCCATCGGGTCCGGGATCGGTTCACCCCTCCACTTT.

This chain joins TRBV27 and TRBJ2-3, with TRBD2 matching 7 bases. The CDR3 sequence is 15 residues long. The V segment lost 5 bases and the J segment 2 bases; nucleotides outside the gene matches: 7. Germline V gene sequence: CDR1 MNHEY, CDR2 SMNVEV (reference sequence). CDR3 nucleotides: TGTGCCAGCAGTAAAGCGGGAAGACCCACAGATACGCAGTATTTT. Translated: CASSKAGRPTDTQYF.

The chain has TRBV7-2 and TRBJ2-7; 7 bases map to TRBD1. Germline V lookup: CDR1 SGHTA, CDR2 FQGNSA. This CDR3 has 14 amino acids. V trimming: 4 bases; J trimming: 1 base; junction bases outside the gene matches: 4. Here the CDR3 reads CASSSDRFSYEQYF. In DNA form, the CDR3 reads TGTGCCAGCAGCTCGGACAGGTTTTCCTACGAGCAGTACTTC.

V gene TRBV5-1 combines with J gene TRBJ2-7, with 7 bases identical to TRBD1. The CDR3 is 13 residues long. After removal of 3 bases from V and 2 bases from J, the junction contained 2 bases not matched to a gene. Germline V lookup: CDR1 SGHRS, CDR2 YFSETQ. In nucleotides, the CDR3 is TGCGCCAGCAGCTGGGACAGAACCTACGAGCAGTACTTC. Translated, it gives CASSWDRTYEQYF.

This chain connects TRBV6-1 to TRBJ2-7; a possible D gene is TRBD2 (5 bases). In germline, CDR1 is MNHNS, CDR2 SASEGT. CDR3 length equals 15 residues. The germline V and J ends were trimmed by 2 bases and 4 bases, with 15 bases remaining between them. The CDR3 loop reads CASSETGSVKYEQYF. The CDR3 region has the DNA TGTGCCAGCAGTGAAACGGGGTCGGTGAAGTACGAGCAGTACTTC.

CDR3 region: CASSISGRRSYEQYF. The CDR3 region has the DNA TGTGCCAGCAGTATTAGCGGGAGGCGATCCTACGAGCAGTACTTC. The rearrangement uses TRBV6-5 and TRBJ2-7; 10 bases fit TRBD2. Germline V gene lookup returns CDR1 MNHEY and CDR2 SVGAGI. This CDR3 comprises 15 residues. V shed 5 bases, J shed 1 base, and the junction held 5 bases outside the gene matches.

The gene calls are TRBV4-2 and TRBJ1-5; D not resolved. The V end lost 0 bases, the J end lost 2 bases, and 8 bases lay between the germline ends. There are 15 residues in the CDR3. The germline CDR1 and CDR2 sequences are LGHNA and YNFKEQ. CDR3 coding DNA: TGTGCCAGCAGCCAAGAAGGATATCGCAATCAGCCCCAGCATTTT. The encoded protein is CASSQEGYRNQPQHF.

This rearrangement joins TRBV7-2 to TRBJ2-1, with 8 bases fitting TRBD2. V was clipped by 4 bases and J by 6 bases; unmatched bases: 8. There are 15 residues in the CDR3. Germline V gene lookup returns CDR1 SGHTA and CDR2 FQGNSA. CDR3 amino acids: CASSSWSGRANEQFF. Written as DNA, the CDR3 is TGTGCCAGCAGCTCCTGGAGCGGGAGAGCCAATGAGCAGTTCTTC.

This clone turned up a few times. The chain carries TRBV11-2 and TRBJ2-1; unclear D gene. The CDR3 extends over 13 amino acids. Germline CDR1 and CDR2: SGHAT and FQNNGV. Between the trimmed V and J ends, which lost 0 bases and 4 bases, there was a span of 4 bases. CDR3 region: CASSLEGYNEQFF. CDR3 sequence (DNA): TGTGCCAGCAGCTTAGAGGGATACAATGAGCAGTTCTTC. Together with reference TRBV11-2 and TRBJ2-1, the CDR3 gives the full variable domain: EAGVAQSPRYKIIEKRQSVAFWCNPISGHATLYWYQQILGQGPKLLIQFQNNGVVDDSQLPKDRFSAERLKGVDSTLKIQPAKLEDSAVYLCASSLEGYNEQFFGPGTRLTVL.

The chain is built from TRBV5-5 and TRBJ1-5; 7 bases line up with TRBD1. In germline, CDR1 is SGHKS, CDR2 YYEKEE (reference sequence). J lost 4 bases, V lost 0 bases, and 7 bases had no gene match. The CDR3 spans 16 residues. The CDR3 region is CASSLVGDSLNQPQHF. CDR3 bases: TGTGCCAGCAGCTTGGTAGGGGACAGCCTTAATCAGCCCCAGCATTTT.

The gene calls are TRBV2 and TRBJ1-2; no definite D call. This CDR3 is built from 11 residues. Germline assignment: CDR1 SNHLY and CDR2 FYNNEI. The V end was cut by 3 bases, the J end by 8 bases, with 7 bases between. CDR3 sequence (DNA): TGTGCCAGCAGTGAGGTGGAGGGCTACACCTTC. It translates to CASSEVEGYTF.

The V call is TRBV7-3, the J call TRBJ2-5; weak D call: TRBD1 (5 bases). CDR1 and CDR2 (germline): SGHTA, FQGTGA. Deletions cut 5 bases from V and 3 bases from J, with 10 bases between. CDR3 length equals 13 residues. DNA of the CDR3: TGTGCCAGCAGCCCTGACAGCGAAGAGACCCAGTACTTC. Translating gives CASSPDSEETQYF.

In nucleotides, the CDR3 is TGTGCCAGTAGTTCGACAGGGTCTGTGGGCTACACCTTC. Translated: CASSSTGSVGYTF. The chain carries TRBV19 and TRBJ1-2; TRBD1 matches 7 bases. This CDR3 contains 13 residues. Germline V gives CDR1 LNHDA, CDR2 SQIVND (reference sequence). Losses at the gene ends were 5 bases for V and 8 bases for J; bases not matched to a gene: 8.